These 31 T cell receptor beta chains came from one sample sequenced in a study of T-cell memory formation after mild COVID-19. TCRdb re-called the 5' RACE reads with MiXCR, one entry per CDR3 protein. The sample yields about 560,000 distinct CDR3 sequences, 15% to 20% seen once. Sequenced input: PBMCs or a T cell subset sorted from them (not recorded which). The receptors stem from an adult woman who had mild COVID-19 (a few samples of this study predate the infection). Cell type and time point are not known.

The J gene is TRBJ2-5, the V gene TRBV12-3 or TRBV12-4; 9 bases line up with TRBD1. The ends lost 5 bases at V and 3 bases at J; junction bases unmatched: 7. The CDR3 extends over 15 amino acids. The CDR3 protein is CASSDRTGAEETQYF. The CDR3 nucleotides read TGTGCCAGCAGTGACCGGACAGGGGCCGAAGAGACCCAGTACTTC.

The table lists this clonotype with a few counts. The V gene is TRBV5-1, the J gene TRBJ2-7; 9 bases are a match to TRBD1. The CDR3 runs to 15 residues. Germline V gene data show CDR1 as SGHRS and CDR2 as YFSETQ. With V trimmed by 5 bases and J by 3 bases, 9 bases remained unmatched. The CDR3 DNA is TGCGCCAGCAGACTTACTGGGACAGGGCTCTACGAGCAGTACTTC. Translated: CASRLTGTGLYEQYF.

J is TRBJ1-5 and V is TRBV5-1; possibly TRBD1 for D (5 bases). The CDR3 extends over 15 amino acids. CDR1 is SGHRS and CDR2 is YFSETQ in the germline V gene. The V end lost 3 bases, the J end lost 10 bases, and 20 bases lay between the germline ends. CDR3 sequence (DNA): TGCGCCAGCAGCTACGGGACCCCCGGCGGACATCCCCAGCATTTT. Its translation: CASSYGTPGGHPQHF.

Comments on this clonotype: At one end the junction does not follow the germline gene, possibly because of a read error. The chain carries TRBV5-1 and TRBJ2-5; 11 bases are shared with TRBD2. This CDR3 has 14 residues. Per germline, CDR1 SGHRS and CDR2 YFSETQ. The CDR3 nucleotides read TGCGCCAGCAGCTTTAGCGGGGGGGCTGAGAACCAGTACTTC. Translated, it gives CASSFSGGAENQYF.

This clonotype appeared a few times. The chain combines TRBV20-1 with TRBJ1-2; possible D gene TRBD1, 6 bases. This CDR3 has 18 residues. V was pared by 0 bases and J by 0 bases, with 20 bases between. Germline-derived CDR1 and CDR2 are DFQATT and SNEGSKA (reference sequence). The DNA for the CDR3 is TGCAGTGCTAGAGACGCAGGACAGCCTAAGGTGACTAACTATGGCTACACCTTC. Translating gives CSARDAGQPKVTNYGYTF.

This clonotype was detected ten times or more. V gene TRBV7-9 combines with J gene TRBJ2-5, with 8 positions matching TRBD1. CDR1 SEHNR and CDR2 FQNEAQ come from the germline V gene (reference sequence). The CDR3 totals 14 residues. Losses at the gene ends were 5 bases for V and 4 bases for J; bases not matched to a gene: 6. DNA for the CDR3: TGTGCCAGCAGCCCCGACAGGGGCGGAGAGACCCAGTACTTC. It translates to CASSPDRGGETQYF.

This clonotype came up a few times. The CDR3 spells CSAKRGPRTDTQYF. The CDR3 region has the DNA TGCAGTGCGAAGCGGGGGCCCCGCACAGATACGCAGTATTTT. J is TRBJ2-3 and V is TRBV20-1; 8 positions match TRBD2. The V segment lost 6 bases and the J segment 1 base; nucleotides outside the gene matches: 6. The CDR3 is 14 amino acids. Per the germline V gene, CDR1 is DFQATT and CDR2 is SNEGSKA (reference sequence).

For the CDR3, the DNA is TGTGCCAGCAGCCAATCGGACAGGGCCAACACTGAAGCTTTCTTT. This gives the protein CASSQSDRANTEAFF. V gene TRBV3-1 combines with J gene TRBJ1-1, with 8 nucleotides matching TRBD1. Per the germline V gene, CDR1 is LGHDT and CDR2 is YNNKEL (reference sequence). J lost 2 bases, V lost 2 bases, and 4 bases had no gene match. The CDR3 is 15 amino acids.

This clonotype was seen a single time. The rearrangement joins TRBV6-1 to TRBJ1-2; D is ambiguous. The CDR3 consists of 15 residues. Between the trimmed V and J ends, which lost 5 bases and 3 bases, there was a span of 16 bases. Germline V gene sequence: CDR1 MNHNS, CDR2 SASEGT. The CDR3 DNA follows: TGTGCCAGCAGTCAGTTAAGGCCAGTAGACTATGGCTACACCTTC. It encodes CASSQLRPVDYGYTF.

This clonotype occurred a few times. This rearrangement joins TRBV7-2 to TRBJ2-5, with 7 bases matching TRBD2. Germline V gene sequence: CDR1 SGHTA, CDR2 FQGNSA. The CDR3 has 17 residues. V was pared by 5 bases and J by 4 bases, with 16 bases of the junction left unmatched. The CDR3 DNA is TGTGCCAGCAGCCCCCTAAGCTATGCGGGGAGGGGAGAGACCCAGTACTTC. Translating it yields CASSPLSYAGRGETQYF.

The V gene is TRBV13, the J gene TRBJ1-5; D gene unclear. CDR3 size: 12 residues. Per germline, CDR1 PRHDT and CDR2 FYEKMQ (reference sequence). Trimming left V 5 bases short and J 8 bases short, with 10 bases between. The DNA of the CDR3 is TGTGCCAGCAGCACAAGGAGCGAGCCCCAGCATTTT. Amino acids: CASSTRSEPQHF.

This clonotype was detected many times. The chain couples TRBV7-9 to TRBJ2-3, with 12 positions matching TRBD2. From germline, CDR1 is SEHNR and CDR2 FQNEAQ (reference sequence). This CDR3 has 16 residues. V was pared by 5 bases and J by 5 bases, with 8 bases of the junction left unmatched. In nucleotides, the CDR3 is TGTGCCAGCAGCCCTTGGACTAGCGGGAAAGGAGATACGCAGTATTTT. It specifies CASSPWTSGKGDTQYF.

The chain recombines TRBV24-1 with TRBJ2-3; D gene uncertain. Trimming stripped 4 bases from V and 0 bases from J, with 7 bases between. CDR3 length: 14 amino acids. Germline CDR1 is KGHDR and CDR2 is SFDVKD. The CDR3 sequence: CATSEKVSTDTQYF. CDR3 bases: TGTGCCACCAGTGAAAAAGTGAGCACAGATACGCAGTATTTT.

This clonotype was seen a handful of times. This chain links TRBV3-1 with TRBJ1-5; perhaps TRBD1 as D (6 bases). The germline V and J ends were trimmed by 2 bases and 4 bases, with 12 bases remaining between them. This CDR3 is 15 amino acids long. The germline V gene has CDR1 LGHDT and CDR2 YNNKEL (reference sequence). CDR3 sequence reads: CASSQRQVWNQPQHF. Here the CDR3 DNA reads TGTGCCAGCAGCCAAAGACAGGTTTGGAATCAGCCCCAGCATTTT.

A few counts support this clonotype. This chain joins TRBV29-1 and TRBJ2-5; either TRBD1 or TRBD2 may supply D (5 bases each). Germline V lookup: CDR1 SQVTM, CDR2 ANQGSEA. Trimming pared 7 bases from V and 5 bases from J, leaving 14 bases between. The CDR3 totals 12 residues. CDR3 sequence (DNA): TGCAGCGCTGGGGGATGGTGGGAGACCCAGTACTTC. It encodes CSAGGWWETQYF.

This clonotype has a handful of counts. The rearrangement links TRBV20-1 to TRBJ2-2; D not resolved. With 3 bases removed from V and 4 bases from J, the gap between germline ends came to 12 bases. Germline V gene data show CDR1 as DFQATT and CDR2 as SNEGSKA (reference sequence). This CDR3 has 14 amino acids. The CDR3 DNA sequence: TGCAGTGCTAGTAAAGGGCGTTTCACCGGGGAGCTGTTTTTT. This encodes CSASKGRFTGELFF.

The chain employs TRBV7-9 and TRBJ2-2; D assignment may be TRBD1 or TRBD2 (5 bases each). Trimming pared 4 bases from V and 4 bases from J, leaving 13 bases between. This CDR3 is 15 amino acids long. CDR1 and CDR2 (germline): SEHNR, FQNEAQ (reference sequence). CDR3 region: CASSSGAPITGELFF. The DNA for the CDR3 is TGTGCCAGCAGCTCCGGGGCCCCGATCACCGGGGAGCTGTTTTTT.

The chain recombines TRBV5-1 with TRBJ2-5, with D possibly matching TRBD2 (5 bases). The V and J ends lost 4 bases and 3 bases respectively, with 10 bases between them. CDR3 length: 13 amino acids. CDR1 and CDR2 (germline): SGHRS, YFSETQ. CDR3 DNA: TGCGCCAGCAGCGGGCTACTAGAAGAGACCCAGTACTTC. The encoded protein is CASSGLLEETQYF.

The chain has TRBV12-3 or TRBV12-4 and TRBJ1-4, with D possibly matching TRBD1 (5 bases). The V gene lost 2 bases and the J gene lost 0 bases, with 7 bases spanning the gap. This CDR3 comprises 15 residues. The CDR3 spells CASSLSGPTNEKLFF. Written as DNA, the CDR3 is TGTGCCAGCAGTTTATCGGGACCAACTAATGAAAAACTGTTTTTT.

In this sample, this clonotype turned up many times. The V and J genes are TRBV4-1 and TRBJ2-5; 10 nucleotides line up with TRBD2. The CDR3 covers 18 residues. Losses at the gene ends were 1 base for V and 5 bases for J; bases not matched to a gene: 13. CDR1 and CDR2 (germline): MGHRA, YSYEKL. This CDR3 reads CASSQGVRSSGGAETQYF. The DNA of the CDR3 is TGCGCCAGCAGCCAAGGAGTAAGAAGCAGCGGGGGGGCTGAGACCCAGTACTTC.

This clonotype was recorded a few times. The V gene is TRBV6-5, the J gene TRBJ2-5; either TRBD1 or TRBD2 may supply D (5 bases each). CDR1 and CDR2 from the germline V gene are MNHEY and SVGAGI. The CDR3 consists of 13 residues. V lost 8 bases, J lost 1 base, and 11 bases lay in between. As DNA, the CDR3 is TGTGCCAGCCGGGATGACAGCCAAGAGACCCAGTACTTC. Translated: CASRDDSQETQYF.

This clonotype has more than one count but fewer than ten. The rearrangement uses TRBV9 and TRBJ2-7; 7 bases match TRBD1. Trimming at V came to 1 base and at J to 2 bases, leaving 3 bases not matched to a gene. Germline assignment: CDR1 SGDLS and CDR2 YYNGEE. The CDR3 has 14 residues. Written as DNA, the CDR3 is TGTGCCAGCAGCGTATCCGGGACAGCCTACGAGCAGTACTTC. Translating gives CASSVSGTAYEQYF.

Here the CDR3 DNA reads TGCGCCAGCAGCGCGGGACAGGGGGGCTCCTATAATTCACCCCTCCACTTT. Its translation: CASSAGQGGSYNSPLHF. V usage is TRBV5-1 and J usage is TRBJ1-6, with 11 bases identical to TRBD1. V lost 4 bases to trimming and J lost 0 bases; unmatched junction nucleotides: 3. CDR3 length equals 17 residues. Germline V lookup: CDR1 SGHRS, CDR2 YFSETQ.

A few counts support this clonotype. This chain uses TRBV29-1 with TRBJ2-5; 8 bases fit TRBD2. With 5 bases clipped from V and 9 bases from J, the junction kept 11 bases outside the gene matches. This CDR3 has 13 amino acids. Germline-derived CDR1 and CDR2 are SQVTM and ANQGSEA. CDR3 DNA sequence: TGCAGCGTTATCCCGGGGGGGACCCCAGCCCAGTACTTC. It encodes CSVIPGGTPAQYF.

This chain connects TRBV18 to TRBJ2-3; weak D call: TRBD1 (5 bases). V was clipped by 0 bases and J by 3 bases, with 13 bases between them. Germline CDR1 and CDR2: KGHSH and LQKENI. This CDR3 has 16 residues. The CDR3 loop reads CASSPPGPRATDTQYF. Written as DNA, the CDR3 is TGTGCCAGCTCACCACCGGGGCCCCGGGCGACAGATACGCAGTATTTT.

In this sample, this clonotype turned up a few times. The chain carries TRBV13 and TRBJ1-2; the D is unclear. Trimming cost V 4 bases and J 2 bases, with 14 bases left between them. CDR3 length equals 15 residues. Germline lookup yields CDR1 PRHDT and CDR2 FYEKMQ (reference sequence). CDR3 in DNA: TGTGCCAGCAGCTCGCCCCTGACGGTCAACTATGGCTACACCTTC. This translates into CASSSPLTVNYGYTF. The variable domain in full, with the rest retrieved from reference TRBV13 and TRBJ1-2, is AAGVIQSPRHLIKEKRETATLKCYPIPRHDTVYWYQQGPGQDPQFLISFYEKMQSDKGSIPDRFSAQQFSDYHSELNMSSLELGDSALYFCASSSPLTVNYGYTFGSGTRLTVV.

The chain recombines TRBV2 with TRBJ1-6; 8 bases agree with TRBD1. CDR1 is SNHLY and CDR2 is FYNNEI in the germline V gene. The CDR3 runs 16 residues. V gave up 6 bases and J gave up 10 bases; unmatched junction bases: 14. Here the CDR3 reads CASSRDRGIGGSPLHF. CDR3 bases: TGTGCCAGCAGCCGAGACAGGGGAATAGGTGGCTCACCCCTCCACTTT.

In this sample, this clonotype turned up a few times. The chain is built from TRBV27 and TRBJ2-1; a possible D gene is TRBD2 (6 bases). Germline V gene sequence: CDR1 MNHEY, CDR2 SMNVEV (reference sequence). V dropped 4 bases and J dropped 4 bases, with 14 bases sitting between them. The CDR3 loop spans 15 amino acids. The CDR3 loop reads CASSYRETLYNEQFF. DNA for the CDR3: TGTGCCAGCAGTTACCGGGAGACTCTGTACAATGAGCAGTTCTTC.

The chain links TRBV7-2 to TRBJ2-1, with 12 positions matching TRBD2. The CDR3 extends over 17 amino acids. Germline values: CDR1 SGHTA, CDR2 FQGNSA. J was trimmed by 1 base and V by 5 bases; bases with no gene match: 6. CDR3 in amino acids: CASSRLAGVRSYNEQFF. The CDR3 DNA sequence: TGTGCCAGCAGCCGACTAGCGGGAGTAAGGTCCTACAATGAGCAGTTCTTC.

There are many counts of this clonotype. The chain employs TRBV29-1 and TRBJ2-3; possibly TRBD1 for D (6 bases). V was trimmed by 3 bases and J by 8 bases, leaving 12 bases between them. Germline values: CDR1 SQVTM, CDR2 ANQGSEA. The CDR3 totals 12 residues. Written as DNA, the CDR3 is TGCAGCGTTGACCCAGGGGCGTTTACGCAGTATTTT. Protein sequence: CSVDPGAFTQYF.

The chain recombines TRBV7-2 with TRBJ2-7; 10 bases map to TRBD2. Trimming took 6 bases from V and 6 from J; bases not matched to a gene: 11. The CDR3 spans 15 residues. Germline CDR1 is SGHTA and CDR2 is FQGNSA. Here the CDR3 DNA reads TGTGCCAGCAGTAGGTTACTAGCGGGATCCGGCGAGCAGTACTTC. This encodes CASSRLLAGSGEQYF.